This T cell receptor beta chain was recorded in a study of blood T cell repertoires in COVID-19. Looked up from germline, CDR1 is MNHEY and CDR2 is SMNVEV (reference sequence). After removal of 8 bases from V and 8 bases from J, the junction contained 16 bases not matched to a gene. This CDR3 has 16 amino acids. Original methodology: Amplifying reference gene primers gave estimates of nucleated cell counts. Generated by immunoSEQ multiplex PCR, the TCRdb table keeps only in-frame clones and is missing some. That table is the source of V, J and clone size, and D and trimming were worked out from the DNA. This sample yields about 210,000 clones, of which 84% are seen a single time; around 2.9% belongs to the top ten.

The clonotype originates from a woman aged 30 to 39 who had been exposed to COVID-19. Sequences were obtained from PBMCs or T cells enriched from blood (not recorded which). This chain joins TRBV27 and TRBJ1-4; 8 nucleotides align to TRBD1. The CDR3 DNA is TGTGCCAGCTCACCTCGCGGGGACAGGCTAATGGAAAAACTGTTTTTT. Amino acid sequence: CASSPRGDRLMEKLFF.